Below, one T cell receptor beta chain is given with its context. As yet, its antigen is unknown. The sample originates from a study of somatic mutations in cytotoxic T cells in rheumatoid arthritis. Study summary: Certain T-cell populations stained with V beta antibodies were FACS-sorted to nearly 100% purity, and V beta1+ cells were TCRB-sequenced.

Germline V CDR1 and CDR2: SGDLS, YYNGEE. The CDR3 sequence is 16 residues long. Trimming left V 0 bases short and J 0 bases short, with 10 bases between. The protocol was immunoSEQ multiplex PCR, while the TCRdb copy is restricted to in-frame clones and leaves out a portion. Among about 11,000 clones listed, approximately 73% were seen once. Study results and caveats: A significant difference in CD8+ T-cell clonality was not found between rheumatoid arthritis patients and age-matched healthy controls. Multiple comparisons were not accounted for in the slight TRBV07 underrepresentation seen in rheumatoid arthritis patients.

This receptor was identified in a woman aged 40-49 years in good health. Sample: CD8+ T cells sorted from blood. The chain joins TRBV9 to TRBJ1-3; D unresolved. Here the CDR3 reads CASSVEPGYSGNTIYF. CDR3 sequence (DNA): TGTGCCAGCAGCGTAGAGCCGGGCTACTCTGGAAACACCATATATTTT.